This T cell receptor (beta chain) was found in a study of T cell repertoires in cytomegalovirus infection. TCRdb called the reads again in MiXCR, with one record for every CDR3 protein. The sample lists 80,000 to 90,000 distinct CDR3 sequences; about 44% were seen once. On this clonotype itself: Its antigen is not known.

From germline, CDR1 is SGHTA and CDR2 FQGTGA. V was cut by 2 bases and J by 5 bases, with 16 bases left in between. The CDR3 consists of 16 residues. This TCR was recovered from a human donor in good health (CMV status not recorded). Some clones in this sample may be carry-over from other donors' samples. The chain couples TRBV7-3 to TRBJ2-1; the D gene is possibly TRBD2 (5 bases). The source was CD8+ T cells from cultured PBMCs, collected from culture after CMV antigen stimulation. The CDR3 protein is CASSLEGQRPNNEQFF. In DNA, the CDR3 is TGTGCCAGCAGCTTAGAGGGCCAGCGGCCAAACAATGAGCAGTTCTTC.